Presented here are 2 T cell receptor beta chains from one specimen sequenced in a study of blood T cells in healthy people across ages. Then a second PCR, running about 6 to 12 cycles, was carried out with a sample-barcoded 5' primer and a J-beta primer mix. One entry per CDR3 protein, called by TCRdb with MiXCR from the 5' RACE reads. The sample yields some 1.1 million distinct CDR3 sequences, roughly two fifths seen once. Sequenced sample: blood. All receptors derive from a man aged 18 to 30 in good health.

This CDR3 reads CASREGVITEAFF. CDR3 coding DNA: TGCGCCAGCAGGGAGGGTGTCATCACTGAAGCTTTCTTT. The rearrangement links TRBV5-1 to TRBJ1-1; D uncertain. The CDR3 extends over 13 amino acids. Germline CDR1 SGHRS, CDR2 YFSETQ. Trimming removed 5 bases at V and 4 bases at J, with 12 bases between.

This clonotype was found a few times. The chain has TRBV18 and TRBJ2-5; D gene unclear. Trimming took off 0 bases at V and 5 bases at J, with 10 bases between the two ends. Germline CDR1 is KGHSH and CDR2 is LQKENI. The CDR3 is 14 residues long. CDR3 coding DNA: TGTGCCAGCTCACCACCCTCATTAATGGAGACCCAGTACTTC. This translates into CASSPPSLMETQYF.